The sequence of this T cell receptor beta chain was determined in a study of T cell repertoires in cytomegalovirus infection. At the level of the study: Public TCR beta signatures were indicative of both CMV infection and a matching HLA type.

This clonotype showed up many times. TCRdb re-analysed the reads in MiXCR, keeping a single row per CDR3 protein. This repertoire shows approximately 130,000 distinct CDR3 sequences, roughly 9% found once; its top ten account for about a tenth. The CDR3 sequence is 14 residues long. Trimming stripped 2 bases from V and 5 bases from J, with 12 bases between. Germline V gives CDR1 LNHDA, CDR2 SQIVND (reference sequence). This clonotype was sampled from a human donor in good health (CMV status not recorded). Some clones in this sample may be carry-over from other donors' samples. The specimen was PBMCs. The chain combines TRBV19 with TRBJ1-1; a possible D gene is TRBD1 (5 bases). The CDR3 sequence is CASSIQGVRTEAFF. CDR3 in DNA: TGTGCCAGTAGTATACAGGGAGTTAGGACTGAAGCTTTCTTT.